This T cell receptor (beta chain) originates from a study of T cell responses to AZD1222 COVID-19 vaccine. Generated by immunoSEQ multiplex PCR, the TCRdb table keeps only in-frame clones and is missing some. The table lists approximately 80,000 clones, 80% to 90% of them singletons, with around 10% in the top ten. Study-wide points: Without day 14 samples, only post-peak T cell repertoires were studied. Unmutated regions of variants are reportedly targeted by nearly half of spike-specific TCRs.

Regarding this clone: The antigen remains unidentified.

The CDR3 is made up of 13 amino acids. V dropped 3 bases and J dropped 1 base, with 6 bases sitting between them. The source of this sequence is an adult who received the AZD1222 COVID-19 vaccine. V gene TRBV12-3 or TRBV12-4 combines with J gene TRBJ1-1; D unresolved. The source was peripheral blood, collected 28 days after the second AZD1222 dose. CDR3 nucleotides: TGTGCCAGCAGTTTGGGAGCGAACACTGAAGCTTTCTTT. Its protein is CASSLGANTEAFF.